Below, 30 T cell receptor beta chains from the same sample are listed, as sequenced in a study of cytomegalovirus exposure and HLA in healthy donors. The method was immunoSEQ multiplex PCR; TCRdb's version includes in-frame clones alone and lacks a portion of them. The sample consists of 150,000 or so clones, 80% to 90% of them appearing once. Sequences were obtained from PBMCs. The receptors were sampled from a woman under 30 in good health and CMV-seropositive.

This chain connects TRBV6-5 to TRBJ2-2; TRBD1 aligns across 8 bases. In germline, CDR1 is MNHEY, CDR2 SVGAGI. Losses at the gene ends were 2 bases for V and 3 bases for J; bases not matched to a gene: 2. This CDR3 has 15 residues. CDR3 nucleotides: TGTGCCAGCAGTTACGACAGGGGCTACACCGGGGAGCTGTTTTTT. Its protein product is CASSYDRGYTGELFF.

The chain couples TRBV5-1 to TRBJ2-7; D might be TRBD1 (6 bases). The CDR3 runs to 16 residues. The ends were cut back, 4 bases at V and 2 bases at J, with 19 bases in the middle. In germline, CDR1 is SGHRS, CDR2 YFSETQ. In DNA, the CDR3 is TGCGCCAGCAGCCCTAATGTAGGGACACCAACCTACGAGCAGTACTTC. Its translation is CASSPNVGTPTYEQYF.

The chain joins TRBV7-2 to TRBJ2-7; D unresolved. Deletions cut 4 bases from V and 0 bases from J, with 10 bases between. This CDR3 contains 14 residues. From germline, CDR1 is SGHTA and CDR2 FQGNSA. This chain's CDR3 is CASSSTPGSYEQYF. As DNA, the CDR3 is TGTGCCAGCAGCTCCACTCCAGGCTCCTACGAGCAGTACTTC.

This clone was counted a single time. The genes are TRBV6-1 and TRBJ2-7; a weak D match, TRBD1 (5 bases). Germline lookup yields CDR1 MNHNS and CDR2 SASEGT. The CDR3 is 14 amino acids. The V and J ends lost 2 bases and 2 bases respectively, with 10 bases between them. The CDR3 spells CASSEYRGAYEQYF. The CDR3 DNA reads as TGTGCCAGCAGTGAATATAGGGGCGCCTACGAGCAGTACTTC.

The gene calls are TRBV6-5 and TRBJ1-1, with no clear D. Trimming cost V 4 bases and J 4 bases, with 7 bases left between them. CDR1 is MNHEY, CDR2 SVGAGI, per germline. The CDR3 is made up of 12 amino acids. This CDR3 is CASSSRSTEAFF. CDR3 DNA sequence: TGTGCCAGCAGTTCCAGGTCCACTGAAGCTTTCTTT.

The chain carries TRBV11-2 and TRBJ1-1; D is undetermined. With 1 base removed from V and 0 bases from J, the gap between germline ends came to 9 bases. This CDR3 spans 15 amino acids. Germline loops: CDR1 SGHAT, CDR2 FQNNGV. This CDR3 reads CASSLAYRMNTEAFF. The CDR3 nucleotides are TGTGCCAGCAGCTTAGCGTACAGAATGAACACTGAAGCTTTCTTT.

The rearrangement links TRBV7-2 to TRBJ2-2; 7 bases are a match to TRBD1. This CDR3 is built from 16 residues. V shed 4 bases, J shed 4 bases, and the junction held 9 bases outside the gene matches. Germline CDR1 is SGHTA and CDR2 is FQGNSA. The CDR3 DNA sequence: TGTGCCAGCAGCTACAAATTAGCAGGGGGCACCGGGGAGCTGTTTTTT. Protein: CASSYKLAGGTGELFF. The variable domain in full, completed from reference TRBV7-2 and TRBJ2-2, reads GAGVSQSPSNKVTEKGKDVELRCDPISGHTALYWYRQSLGQGLEFLIYFQGNSAPDKSGLPSDRFSAERTGGSVSTLTIQRTQQEDSAVYLCASSYKLAGGTGELFFGEGSRLTVL.

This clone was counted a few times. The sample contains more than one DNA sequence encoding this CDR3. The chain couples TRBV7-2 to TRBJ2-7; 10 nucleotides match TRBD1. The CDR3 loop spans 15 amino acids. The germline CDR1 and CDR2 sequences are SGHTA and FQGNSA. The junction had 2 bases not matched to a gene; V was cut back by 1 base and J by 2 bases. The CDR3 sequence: CASSLDGTGAYEQYF. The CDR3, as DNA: TGTGCCAGCAGCTTAGATGGGACAGGGGCCTACGAGCAGTACTTC.

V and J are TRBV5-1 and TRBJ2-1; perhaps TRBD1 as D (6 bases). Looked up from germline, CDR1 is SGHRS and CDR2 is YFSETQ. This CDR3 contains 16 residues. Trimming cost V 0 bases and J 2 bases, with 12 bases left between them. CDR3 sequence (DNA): TGCGCCAGCAGCTTGGAGGGGTGGACAGCCTACAATGAGCAGTTCTTC. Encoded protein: CASSLEGWTAYNEQFF.

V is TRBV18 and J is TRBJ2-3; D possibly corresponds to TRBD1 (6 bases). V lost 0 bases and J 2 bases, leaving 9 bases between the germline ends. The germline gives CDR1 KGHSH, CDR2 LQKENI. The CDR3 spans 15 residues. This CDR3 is CASSPPQGITDTQYF. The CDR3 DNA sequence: TGTGCCAGCTCACCACCGCAGGGGATCACAGATACGCAGTATTTT.

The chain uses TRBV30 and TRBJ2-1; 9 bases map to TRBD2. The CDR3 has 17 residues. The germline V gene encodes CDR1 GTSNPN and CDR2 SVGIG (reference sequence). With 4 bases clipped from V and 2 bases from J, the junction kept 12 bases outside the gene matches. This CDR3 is CAWKPSGGPLAYNEQFF. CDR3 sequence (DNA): TGTGCCTGGAAGCCCAGCGGGGGGCCCTTGGCCTACAATGAGCAGTTCTTC.

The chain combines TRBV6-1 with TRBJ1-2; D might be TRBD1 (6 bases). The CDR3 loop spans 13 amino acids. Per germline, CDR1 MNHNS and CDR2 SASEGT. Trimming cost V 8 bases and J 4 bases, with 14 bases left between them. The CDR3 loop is CASDQQGGYGYTF. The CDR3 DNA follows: TGTGCCAGCGATCAACAGGGTGGCTATGGCTACACCTTC.

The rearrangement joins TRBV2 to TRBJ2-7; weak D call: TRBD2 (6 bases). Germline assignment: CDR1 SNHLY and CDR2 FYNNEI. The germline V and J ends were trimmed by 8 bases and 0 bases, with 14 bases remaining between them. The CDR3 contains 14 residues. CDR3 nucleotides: TGTGCCAGCGGTCGGGACTTGAGCTCCTACGAGCAGTACTTC. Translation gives CASGRDLSSYEQYF.

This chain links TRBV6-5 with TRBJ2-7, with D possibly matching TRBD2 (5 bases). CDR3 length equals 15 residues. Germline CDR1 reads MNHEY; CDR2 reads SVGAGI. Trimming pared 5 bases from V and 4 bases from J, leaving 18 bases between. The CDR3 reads CASSSRKEASYEQYF. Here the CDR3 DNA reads TGTGCCAGCAGTAGCCGAAAGGAGGCCTCTTACGAGCAGTACTTC.

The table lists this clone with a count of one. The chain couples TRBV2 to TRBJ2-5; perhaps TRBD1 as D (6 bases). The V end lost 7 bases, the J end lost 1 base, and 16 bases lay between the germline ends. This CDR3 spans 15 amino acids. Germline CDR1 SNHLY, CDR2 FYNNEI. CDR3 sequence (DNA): TGTGCCAGCACCTTTACAGGGCTGGGCCAAGAGACCCAGTACTTC. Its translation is CASTFTGLGQETQYF.

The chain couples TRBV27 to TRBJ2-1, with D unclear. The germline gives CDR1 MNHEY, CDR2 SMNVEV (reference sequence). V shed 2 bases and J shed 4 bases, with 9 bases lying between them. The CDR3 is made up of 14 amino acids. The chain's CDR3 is CASSLVGLYNEQFF. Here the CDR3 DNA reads TGTGCCAGCAGTTTAGTTGGGCTTTACAATGAGCAGTTCTTC.

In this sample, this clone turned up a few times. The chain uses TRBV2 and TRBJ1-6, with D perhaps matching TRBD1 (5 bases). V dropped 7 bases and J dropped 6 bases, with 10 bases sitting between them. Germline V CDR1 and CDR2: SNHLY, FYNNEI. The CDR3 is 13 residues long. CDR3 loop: CASTAGLNSPLHF. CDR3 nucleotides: TGTGCCAGCACCGCAGGGCTTAATTCACCCCTCCACTTT.

The DNA for the CDR3 is TGTGCCAGCAGCTTCGGCATCCAGGTGGCAGGAAATGAAAAACTGTTTTTT. Protein product: CASSFGIQVAGNEKLFF. V and J are TRBV7-9 and TRBJ1-4; D remains ambiguous. The CDR3 has 17 amino acids. Per the germline V gene, CDR1 is SEHNR and CDR2 is FQNEAQ (reference sequence). V lost 3 bases and J lost 5, with 19 bases in between.

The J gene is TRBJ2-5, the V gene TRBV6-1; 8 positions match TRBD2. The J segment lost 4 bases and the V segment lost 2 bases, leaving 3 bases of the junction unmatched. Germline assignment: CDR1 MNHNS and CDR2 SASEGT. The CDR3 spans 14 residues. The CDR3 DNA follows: TGTGCCAGCAGTGAATGGCTAGCGGGAGAGACCCAGTACTTC. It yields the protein CASSEWLAGETQYF.

In nucleotides, the CDR3 is TGTGCCAGCAGCGTCACCCCCGGGACACTCAATGAAAAACTGTTTTTT. Translated: CASSVTPGTLNEKLFF. This rearrangement joins TRBV5-6 to TRBJ1-4; TRBD1 might be the D (6 bases). Deletions cut 4 bases from V and 5 bases from J, with 18 bases between. Germline lookup yields CDR1 SGHDT and CDR2 YYEEEE. CDR3 length: 16 residues.

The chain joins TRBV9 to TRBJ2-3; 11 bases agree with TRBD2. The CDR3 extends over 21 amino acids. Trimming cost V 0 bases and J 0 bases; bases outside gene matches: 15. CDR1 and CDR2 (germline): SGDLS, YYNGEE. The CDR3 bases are TGTGCCAGCAGCGTAGCATCCGGGACTAGCGGCGGGAGAATTAGCACAGATACGCAGTATTTT. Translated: CASSVASGTSGGRISTDTQYF.

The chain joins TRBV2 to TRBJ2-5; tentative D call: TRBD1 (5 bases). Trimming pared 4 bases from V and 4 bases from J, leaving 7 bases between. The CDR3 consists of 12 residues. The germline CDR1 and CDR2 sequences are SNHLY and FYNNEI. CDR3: CASSVQGETQYF. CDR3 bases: TGTGCCAGCAGTGTGCAGGGAGAGACCCAGTACTTC.

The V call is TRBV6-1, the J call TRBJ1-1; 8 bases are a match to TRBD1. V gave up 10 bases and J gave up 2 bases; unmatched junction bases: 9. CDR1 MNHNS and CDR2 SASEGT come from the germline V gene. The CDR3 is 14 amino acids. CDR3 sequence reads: CATARQGRNTEAFF. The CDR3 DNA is TGTGCCACTGCCCGACAGGGGAGAAACACTGAAGCTTTCTTT.

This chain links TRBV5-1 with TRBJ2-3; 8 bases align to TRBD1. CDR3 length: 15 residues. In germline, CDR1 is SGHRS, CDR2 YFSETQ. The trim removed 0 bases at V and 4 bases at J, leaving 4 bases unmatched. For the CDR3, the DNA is TGCGCCAGCAGCTTGGGGACAGGGAGTCCAGATACGCAGTATTTT. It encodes CASSLGTGSPDTQYF.

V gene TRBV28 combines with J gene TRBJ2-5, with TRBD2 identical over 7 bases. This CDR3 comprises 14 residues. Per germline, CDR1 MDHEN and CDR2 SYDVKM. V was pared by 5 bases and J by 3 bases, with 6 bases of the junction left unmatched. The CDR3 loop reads CASSPWGGEETQYF. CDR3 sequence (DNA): TGTGCCAGCAGTCCATGGGGAGGGGAAGAGACCCAGTACTTC.

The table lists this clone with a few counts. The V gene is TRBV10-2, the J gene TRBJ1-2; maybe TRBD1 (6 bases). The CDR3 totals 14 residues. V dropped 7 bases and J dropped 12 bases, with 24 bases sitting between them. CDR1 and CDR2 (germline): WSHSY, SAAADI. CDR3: CASISPGTNPSHTF. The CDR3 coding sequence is TGCGCCAGCATTTCCCCCGGGACAAATCCTTCTCACACCTTC.

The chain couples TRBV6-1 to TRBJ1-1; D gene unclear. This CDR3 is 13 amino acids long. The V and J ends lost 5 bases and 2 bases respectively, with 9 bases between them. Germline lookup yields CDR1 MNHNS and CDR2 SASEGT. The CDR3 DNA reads TGTGCCAGCAGTACCGCGGCTAACACTGAAGCTTTCTTT. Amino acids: CASSTAANTEAFF.

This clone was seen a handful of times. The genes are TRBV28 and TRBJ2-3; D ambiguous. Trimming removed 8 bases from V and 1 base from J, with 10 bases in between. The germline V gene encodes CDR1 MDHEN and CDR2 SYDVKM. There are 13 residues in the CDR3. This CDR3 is CASGYEGTDTQYF. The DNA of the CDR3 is TGTGCCAGCGGGTATGAGGGCACAGATACGCAGTATTTT.

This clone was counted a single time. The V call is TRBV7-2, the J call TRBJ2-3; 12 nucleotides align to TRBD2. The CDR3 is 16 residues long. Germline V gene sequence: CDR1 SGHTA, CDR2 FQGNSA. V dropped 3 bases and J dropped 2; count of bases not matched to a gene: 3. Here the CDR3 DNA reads TGTGCCAGCAGCTTCGGACTAGCGGGGCCCACAGATACGCAGTATTTT. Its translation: CASSFGLAGPTDTQYF.

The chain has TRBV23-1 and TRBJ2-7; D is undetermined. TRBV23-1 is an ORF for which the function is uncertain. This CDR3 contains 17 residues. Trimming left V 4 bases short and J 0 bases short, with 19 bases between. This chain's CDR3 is CASSLARSYLSSYEQYF. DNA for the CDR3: TGCGCCAGCAGTCTTGCAAGATCCTACTTAAGCTCCTACGAGCAGTACTTC.